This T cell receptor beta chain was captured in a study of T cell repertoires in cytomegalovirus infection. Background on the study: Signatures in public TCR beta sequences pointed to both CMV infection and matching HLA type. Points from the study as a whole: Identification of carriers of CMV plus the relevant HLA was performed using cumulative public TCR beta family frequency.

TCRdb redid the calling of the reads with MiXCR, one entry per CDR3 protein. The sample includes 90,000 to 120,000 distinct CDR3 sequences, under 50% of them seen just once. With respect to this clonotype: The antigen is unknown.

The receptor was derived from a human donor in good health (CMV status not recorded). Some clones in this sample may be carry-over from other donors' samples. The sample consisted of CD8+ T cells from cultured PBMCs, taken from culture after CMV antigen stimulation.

CDR3 sequence: CASRDTWEETQYF. The CDR3 coding sequence is TGTGCCAGCAGGGATACTTGGGAAGAGACCCAGTACTTC. The chain carries TRBV12-3 or TRBV12-4 and TRBJ2-5; no clear D. V was pared by 6 bases and J by 3 bases, with 11 bases between. This CDR3 comprises 13 residues.